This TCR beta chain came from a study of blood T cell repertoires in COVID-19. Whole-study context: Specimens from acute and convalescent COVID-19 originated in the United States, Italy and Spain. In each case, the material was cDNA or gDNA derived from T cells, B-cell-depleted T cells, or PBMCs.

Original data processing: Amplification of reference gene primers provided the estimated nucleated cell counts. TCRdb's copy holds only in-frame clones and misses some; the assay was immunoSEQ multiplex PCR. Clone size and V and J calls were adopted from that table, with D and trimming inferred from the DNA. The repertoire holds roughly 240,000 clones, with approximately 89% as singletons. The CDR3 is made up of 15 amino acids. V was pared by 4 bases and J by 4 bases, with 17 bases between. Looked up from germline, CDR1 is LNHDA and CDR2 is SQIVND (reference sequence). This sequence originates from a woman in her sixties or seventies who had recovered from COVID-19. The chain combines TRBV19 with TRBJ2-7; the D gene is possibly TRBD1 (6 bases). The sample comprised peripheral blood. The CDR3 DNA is TGTGCCAGTAGTACCGTCACAGGGAGAGGTTACGAGCAGTACTTC. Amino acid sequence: CASSTVTGRGYEQYF.